Listed here are 2 T cell receptor beta chains from one sample, sequenced in a study of cytomegalovirus exposure and HLA in healthy donors. With 60 Vbeta and 13 Jbeta primers, the PCR was carried out. Sequenced by immunoSEQ multiplex PCR; TCRdb stores in-frame clones only, minus some. The sample lists about 94,000 clones, around 66% occurring once. The sample was PBMCs. The receptors originated from a man aged 30-40 years in good health and CMV-seronegative.

V usage is TRBV19 and J usage is TRBJ1-4, with 7 bases identical to TRBD1. V lost 3 bases, J lost 6 bases, and 10 bases stayed unmatched. Germline loops: CDR1 LNHDA, CDR2 SQIVND (reference sequence). The CDR3 has 16 residues. The CDR3 coding sequence is TGTGCCAGTAGTATCGGGACAGCCCTTCACCATGAAAAACTGTTTTTT. Protein product: CASSIGTALHHEKLFF. Together with reference TRBV19 and TRBJ1-4, the CDR3 gives the full variable domain: DGGITQSPKYLFRKEGQNVTLSCEQNLNHDAMYWYRQDPGQGLRLIYYSQIVNDFQKGDIAEGYSVSREKKESFPLTVTSAQKNPTAFYLCASSIGTALHHEKLFFGSGTQLSVL.

The chain carries TRBV13 and TRBJ2-2, with a possible D match to TRBD1 (5 bases). Germline V gene data show CDR1 as PRHDT and CDR2 as FYEKMQ (reference sequence). This CDR3 comprises 16 residues. Trimming stripped 5 bases from V and 4 bases from J, with 17 bases between. The CDR3 spells CASSLYRGSFTGELFF. The CDR3 bases are TGTGCCAGCAGCCTGTATAGGGGCTCGTTCACCGGGGAGCTGTTTTTT. Full variable domain (outside the CDR3, taken from reference TRBV13 and TRBJ2-2): AAGVIQSPRHLIKEKRETATLKCYPIPRHDTVYWYQQGPGQDPQFLISFYEKMQSDKGSIPDRFSAQQFSDYHSELNMSSLELGDSALYFCASSLYRGSFTGELFFGEGSRLTVL.